This T cell receptor (beta chain) was captured in a study of blood T cell repertoires in COVID-19. Study background: The United States, Italy and Spain were the sources of the acute and convalescent COVID-19 samples. In each case, the material was cDNA or gDNA derived from T cells, B-cell-depleted T cells, or PBMCs.

Authors' methods: Amplification of reference gene primers provided the estimated nucleated cell counts. TCRdb's copy holds only in-frame clones and misses some; the assay was immunoSEQ multiplex PCR. Clonal size and the V and J genes are those of that table, whereas D and trimming came from the DNA. The repertoire holds over 40,000 clones, with 90% as singletons. V shed 2 bases, J shed 7 bases, and the junction held 7 bases outside the gene matches. This CDR3 has 15 residues. Germline V CDR1 and CDR2: SGHDT, YYEEEE. This clone was found once. Sequencing used peripheral blood. This clonotype was obtained from a man aged 70 or older with acute or convalescent COVID-19. The J gene is TRBJ1-5, the V gene TRBV5-6; the match to TRBD1 covers 9 bases. The CDR3 here is CASSLFSGQGQPQHF. In DNA form, the CDR3 reads TGTGCCAGCAGCTTATTTTCGGGACAGGGACAGCCCCAGCATTTT.